This T cell receptor beta chain is drawn from a study of regulatory T cells in long-lasting Graves disease. CDR1 is DFQATT and CDR2 is SNEGSKA in the germline V gene (reference sequence). Trimming shortened V by 0 bases and J by 6 bases, and 13 bases separated the two germline ends. The CDR3 loop spans 14 amino acids. Investigators prepared the TCR beta libraries by applying iRepertoire HTBI primers and Arm-PCR of CDR3 regions. TCRdb called the multiplex PCR reads again in MiXCR, with one record for every CDR3 protein. The sample shows fewer than 650,000 distinct CDR3 sequences, 15% to 20% of them seen only once. This clonotype has at least ten counts. Sample time point: newly diagnosed GD, antithyroid drugs for less than 3 months. RNA from PBMCs was the source of the TCR library. A further study also used this sample, focusing on T cells in Graves' hyperthyroidism and ophthalmopathy.

The sequencing used peripheral blood mononuclear cells (PBMCs), collected at new diagnosis, from a patient treated with antithyroid drugs. The chain joins TRBV20-1 to TRBJ2-3; a weak D match, TRBD2 (6 bases). This sequence originates from a woman under 40 with Graves disease. CDR3 nucleotide sequence: TGCAGTGCTAGAGATGGGGCGGGATTCGATACGCAGTATTTT. This codes for CSARDGAGFDTQYF.